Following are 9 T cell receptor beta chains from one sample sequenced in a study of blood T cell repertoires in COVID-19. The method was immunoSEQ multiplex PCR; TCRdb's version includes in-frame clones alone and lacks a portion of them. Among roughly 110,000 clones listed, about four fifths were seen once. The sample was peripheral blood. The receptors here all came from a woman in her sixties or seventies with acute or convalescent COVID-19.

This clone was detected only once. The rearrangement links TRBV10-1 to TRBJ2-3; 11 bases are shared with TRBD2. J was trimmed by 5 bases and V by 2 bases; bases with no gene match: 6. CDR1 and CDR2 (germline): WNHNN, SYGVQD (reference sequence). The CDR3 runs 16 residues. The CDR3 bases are TGCGCCAGCAGTGAGGAAGTAGCGGGAGGGCAAGATACGCAGTATTTT. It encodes CASSEEVAGGQDTQYF.

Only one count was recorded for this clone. CDR3 amino acids: CASSFPFDQPQHF. CDR3 nucleotide sequence: TGTGCCAGCAGTTTTCCATTTGATCAGCCCCAGCATTTT. The chain links TRBV6-1 to TRBJ1-5; D unresolved. V lost 5 bases and J 5 bases, leaving 10 bases between the germline ends. Germline CDR1 is MNHNS and CDR2 is SASEGT. There are 13 residues in the CDR3.

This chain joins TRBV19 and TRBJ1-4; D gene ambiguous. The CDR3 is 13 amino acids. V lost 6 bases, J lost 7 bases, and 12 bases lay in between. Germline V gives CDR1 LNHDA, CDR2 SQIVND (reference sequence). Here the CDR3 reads CASSPQVGEKLFF. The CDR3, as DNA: TGTGCCAGTAGCCCCCAGGTGGGTGAAAAACTGTTTTTT.

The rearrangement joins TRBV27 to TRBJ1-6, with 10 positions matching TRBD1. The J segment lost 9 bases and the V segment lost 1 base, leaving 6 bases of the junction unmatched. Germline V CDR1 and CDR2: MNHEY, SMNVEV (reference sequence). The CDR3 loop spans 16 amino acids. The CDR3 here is CASSLYRDRGGSPLHF. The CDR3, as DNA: TGTGCCAGCAGTTTATATCGGGACAGGGGAGGTTCACCCCTCCACTTT.

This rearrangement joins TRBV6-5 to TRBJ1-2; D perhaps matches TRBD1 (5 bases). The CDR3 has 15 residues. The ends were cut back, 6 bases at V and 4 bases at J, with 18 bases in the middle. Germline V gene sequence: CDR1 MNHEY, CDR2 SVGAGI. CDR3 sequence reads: CASRLLPQGGYGYTF. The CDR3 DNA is TGTGCCAGCAGACTGCTGCCCCAGGGTGGCTATGGCTACACCTTC.

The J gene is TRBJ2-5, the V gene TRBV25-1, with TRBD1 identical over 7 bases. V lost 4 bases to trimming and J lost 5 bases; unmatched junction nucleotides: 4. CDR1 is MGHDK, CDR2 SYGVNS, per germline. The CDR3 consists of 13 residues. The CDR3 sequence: CASSGQGWETQYF. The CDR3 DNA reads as TGTGCCAGCAGTGGACAGGGTTGGGAGACCCAGTACTTC.

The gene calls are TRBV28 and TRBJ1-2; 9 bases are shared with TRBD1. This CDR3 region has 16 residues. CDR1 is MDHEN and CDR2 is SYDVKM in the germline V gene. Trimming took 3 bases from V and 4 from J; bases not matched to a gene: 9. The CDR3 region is CASSFPGQGKIYGYTF. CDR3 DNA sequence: TGTGCCAGCAGTTTCCCCGGACAGGGGAAAATCTATGGCTACACCTTC.

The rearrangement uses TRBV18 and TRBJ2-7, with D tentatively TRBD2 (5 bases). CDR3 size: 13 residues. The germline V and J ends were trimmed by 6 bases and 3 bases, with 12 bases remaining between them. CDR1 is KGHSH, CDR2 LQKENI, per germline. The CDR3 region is CASSSRDFYEQYF. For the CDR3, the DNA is TGTGCCAGCTCGAGTCGGGATTTCTACGAGCAGTACTTC. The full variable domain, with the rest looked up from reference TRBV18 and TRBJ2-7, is NAGVMQNPRHLVRRRGQEARLRCSPMKGHSHVYWYRQLPEEGLKFMVYLQKENIIDESGMPKERFSAEFPKEGPSILRIQQVVRGDSAAYFCASSSRDFYEQYFGPGTRLTVT.

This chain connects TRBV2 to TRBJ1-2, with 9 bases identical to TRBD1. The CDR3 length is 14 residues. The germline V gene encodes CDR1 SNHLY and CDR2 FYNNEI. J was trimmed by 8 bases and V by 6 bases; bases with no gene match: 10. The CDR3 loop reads CASSESQGAFGYTF. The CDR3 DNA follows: TGTGCCAGCAGCGAATCACAGGGGGCGTTCGGCTACACCTTC.